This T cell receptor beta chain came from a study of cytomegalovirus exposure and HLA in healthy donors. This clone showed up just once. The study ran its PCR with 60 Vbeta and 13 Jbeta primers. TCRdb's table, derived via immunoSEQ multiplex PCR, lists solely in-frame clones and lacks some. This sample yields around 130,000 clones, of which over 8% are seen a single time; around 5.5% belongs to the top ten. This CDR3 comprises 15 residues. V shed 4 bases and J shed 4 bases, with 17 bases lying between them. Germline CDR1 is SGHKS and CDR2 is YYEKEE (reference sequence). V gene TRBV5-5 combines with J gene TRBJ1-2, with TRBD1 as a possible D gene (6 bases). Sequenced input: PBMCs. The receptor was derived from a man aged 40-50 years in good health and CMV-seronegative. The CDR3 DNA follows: TGTGCCAGCAGCACCCTCAGGGGTGAGGGCTATGGCTACACCTTC. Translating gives CASSTLRGEGYGYTF.